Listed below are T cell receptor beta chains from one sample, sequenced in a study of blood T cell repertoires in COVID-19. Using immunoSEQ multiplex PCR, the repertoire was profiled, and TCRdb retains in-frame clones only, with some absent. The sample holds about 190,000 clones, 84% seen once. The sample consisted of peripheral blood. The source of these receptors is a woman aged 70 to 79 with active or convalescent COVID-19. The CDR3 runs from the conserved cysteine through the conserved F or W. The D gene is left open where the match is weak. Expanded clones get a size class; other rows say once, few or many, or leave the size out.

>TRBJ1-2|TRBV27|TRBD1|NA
TGTGCCAGCAGTTTTCTAACCGGGACAGGGGACTATGGCTACACCTTC
CASSFLTGTGDYGYTF
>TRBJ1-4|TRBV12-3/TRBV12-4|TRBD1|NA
TGTGCCAGCAGTCCCGACAGGGGAGAAAAACTGTTTTTT
CASSPDRGEKLFF
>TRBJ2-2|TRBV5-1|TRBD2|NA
TGCGCCAGCAGCACGGGACTAGCGGGAGTCACCGGGGAGCTGTTTTTT
CASSTGLAGVTGELFF
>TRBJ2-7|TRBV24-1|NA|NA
TGTGCCACCAGTGATTCAGGACTTTTTTCCTACGAGCAGTACTTC
CATSDSGLFSYEQYF
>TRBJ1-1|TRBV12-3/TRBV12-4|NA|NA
TGTGCCAGCAGTTATGGGGAGGAGACTGAAGCTTTCTTT
CASSYGEETEAFF
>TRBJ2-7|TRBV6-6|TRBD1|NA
TGTGCCAGCAGATCACTACTCCAGGGGGACGAGCAGTACTTC
CASRSLLQGDEQYF
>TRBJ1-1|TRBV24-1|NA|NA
TGTGCCACCAGTGATAAATACAGGGCCCAAGCTTTCTTT
CATSDKYRAQAFF
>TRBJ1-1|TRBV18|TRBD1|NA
TGTGCCAGCTCACCGAACAGGGGTGTGAACACTGAAGCTTTCTTT
CASSPNRGVNTEAFF
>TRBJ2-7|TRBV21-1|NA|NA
TGTGCCAGCAGCCCCTGGACTAGCTGTTGCTACGAGCAGTACTTC
CASSPWTSCCYEQYF
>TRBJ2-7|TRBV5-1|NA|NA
TGCGCCAGCAGCTTGGAAGACACCTACGAGCAGTACTTC
CASSLEDTYEQYF
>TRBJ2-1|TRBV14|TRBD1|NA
TGTGCCAGCAGCCCTCGGACAGGGGGCGCGCACAATGAGCAGTTCTTC
CASSPRTGGAHNEQFF
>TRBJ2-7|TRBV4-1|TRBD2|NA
TGCGCCAGCAGCCAAGCCCCCGGGCGCGGGGGCTCCTACGAGCAGTACTTC
CASSQAPGRGGSYEQYF
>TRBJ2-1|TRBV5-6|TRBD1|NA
TGTGCCAGCAGCTTTAGACAGGGTGCGATCAATGAGCAGTTCTTC
CASSFRQGAINEQFF
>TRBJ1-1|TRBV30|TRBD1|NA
TGTGCCTGGAGTACAACCTCCCCGACAGGGCTCACTGAAGCTTTCTTT
CAWSTTSPTGLTEAFF
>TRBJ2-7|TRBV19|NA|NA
TGTGCCAGTAGTACCGGACAGAGCTACGAGCAGTACTTC
CASSTGQSYEQYF
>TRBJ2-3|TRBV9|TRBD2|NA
TGTGCCAGCAGCGTAGATAGCGGGAGTTGGACAGATACGCAGTATTTT
CASSVDSGSWTDTQYF
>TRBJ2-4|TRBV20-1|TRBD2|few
TGCAGTGCTAGTAGACTAGCGGCGGGGAACATTCAGTACTTC
CSASRLAAGNIQYF
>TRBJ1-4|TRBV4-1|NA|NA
TGCGCCAGCAGCCAATGGAGGGGGGGAGCTAATGAAAAACTGTTTTTT
CASSQWRGGANEKLFF
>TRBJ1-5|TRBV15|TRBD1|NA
TGTGCCACCAGCAGGGGGGGACAGGGTGGCAATCAGCCCCAGCATTTT
CATSRGGQGGNQPQHF
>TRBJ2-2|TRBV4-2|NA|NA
TGTGCCAGCAGCCGCCGACTCGGATCGTTCGCGAACACCGGGGAGCTGTTTTTT
CASSRRLGSFANTGELFF
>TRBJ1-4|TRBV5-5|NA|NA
TGTGCCAGCAGCTTGCCCACAGGGCATTATGAAAAACTGTTTTTT
CASSLPTGHYEKLFF
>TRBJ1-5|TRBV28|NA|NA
TGTGCCAGCAGTTCGGGACACTATAGCAATCAGCCCCAGCATTTT
CASSSGHYSNQPQHF
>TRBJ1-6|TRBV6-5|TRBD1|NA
TGTGCCAGCAGTTTTCGTCTGACAGGGAACAATTCACCCCTCCACTTT
CASSFRLTGNNSPLHF
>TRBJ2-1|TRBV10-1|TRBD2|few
TGCGCCAGCAGTGATCCGGGACTAGACAATGAGCAGTTCTTC
CASSDPGLDNEQFF
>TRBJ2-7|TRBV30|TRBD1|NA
TGTGCCTACCGGGACAGGGGTGCCTACGAGCAGTACTTC
CAYRDRGAYEQYF
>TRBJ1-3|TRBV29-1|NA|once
TGCAGCGTTCCCCCGGGGGGCATCATCCTTTTCAGCTCTGGAAACACCATATATTTT
CSVPPGGIILFSSGNTIYF
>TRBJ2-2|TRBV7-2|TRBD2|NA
TGTGCCAGCAGCACCGGGACTAGCGGGGCGAACACCGGGGAGCTGTTTTTT
CASSTGTSGANTGELFF
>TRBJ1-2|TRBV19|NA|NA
TGTGCCAGTTCCGGACCGGGGACTACATTTGGCTACACCTTC
CASSGPGTTFGYTF
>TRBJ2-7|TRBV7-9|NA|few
TGTGCCAGCAGCTTAGCCGGACAGCGCTACGAGCAGTACTTC
CASSLAGQRYEQYF
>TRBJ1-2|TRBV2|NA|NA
TGTGCCAGCAATCGGTACCATATGGGCTACACCTTC
CASNRYHMGYTF
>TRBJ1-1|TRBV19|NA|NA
TGTGCCAGTAGTATAGATGCGTCGAGGATAGAAGCTTTCTTT
CASSIDASRIEAFF
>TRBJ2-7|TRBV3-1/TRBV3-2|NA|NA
TGTGCCAGCAGCCAAGACCTGCCAGGGTTGGCCTACGAGCAGTACTTC
CASSQDLPGLAYEQYF
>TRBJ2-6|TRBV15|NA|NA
TGTGCCACCAGCAGACATACATCTGGGGCCAACGTCCTGACTTTC
CATSRHTSGANVLTF
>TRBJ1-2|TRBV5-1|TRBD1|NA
TGCGCCAGCAGACCCGGGACAGCTAACTATGGCTACACCTTC
CASRPGTANYGYTF
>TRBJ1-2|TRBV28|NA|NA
TGTGCCAGCTATTTCCAGGGATCCTATGGCTACACCTTC
CASYFQGSYGYTF
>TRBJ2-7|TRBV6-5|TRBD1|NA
TGTGCCAGCAATCCGTACTTACAGGGGGCCTACGAGCAGTACTTC
CASNPYLQGAYEQYF
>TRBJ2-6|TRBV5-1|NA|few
TGCGCCAGCAGCTCCATGAGCTCTGGGGCCAACGTCCTGACTTTC
CASSSMSSGANVLTF
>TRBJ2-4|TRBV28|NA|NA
TGTGCCAGCACCCCCGCGGGCATGAGCAACATTCAGTACTTC
CASTPAGMSNIQYF
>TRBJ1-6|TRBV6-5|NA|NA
TGTGCCAGCACGAGGGGGATATGGAATTCACCCCTCCACTTT
CASTRGIWNSPLHF
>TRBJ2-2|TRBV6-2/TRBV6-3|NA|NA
TGTGCCAGCAGTTACCTTTGGGGCATCGGGGAGCTGTTTTTT
CASSYLWGIGELFF
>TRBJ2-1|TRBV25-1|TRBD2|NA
TGTGCCAGCGAGCCAGGGACTAACATCGGGCATGAGCAGTTCTTC
CASEPGTNIGHEQFF
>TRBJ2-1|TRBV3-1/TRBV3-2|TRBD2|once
TGTGCCAGCAGCCAAGGACTAGCGTTCTACAATGAGCAGTTCTTC
CASSQGLAFYNEQFF
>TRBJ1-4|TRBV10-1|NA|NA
TGCGCCAGCAGTGAAGCAGGGGTAAATGAAAAACTGTTTTTT
CASSEAGVNEKLFF
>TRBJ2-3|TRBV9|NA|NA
TGTGCCAGCAGCTTTAGACAGCAAGATACGCAGTATTTT
CASSFRQQDTQYF
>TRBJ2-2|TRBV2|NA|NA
TGTGCCAGCAGTGATCGAGCGGACCCCCCCGGGGAGCTGTTTTTT
CASSDRADPPGELFF
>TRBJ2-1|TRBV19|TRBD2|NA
TGTGCCAGTAGTATCGGCCTAGCGGGAGGTCAGAATGAGCAGTTCTTC
CASSIGLAGGQNEQFF
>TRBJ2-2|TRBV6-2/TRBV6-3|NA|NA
TGTGCCAGCAGTTTACGACCTACGGGAGACGGGGAGCTGTTTTTT
CASSLRPTGDGELFF
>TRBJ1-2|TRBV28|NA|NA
TGTGCCAGCAGTCCCCGTCGTGGCTACACCTTC
CASSPRRGYTF
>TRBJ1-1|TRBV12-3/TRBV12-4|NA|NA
TGTGCCAGCACCCAACGGCGGGGCACTGAAGCTTTCTTT
CASTQRRGTEAFF
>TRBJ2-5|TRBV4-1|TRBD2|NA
TGCGCCAGCAGCCAAGGGGCTAGCGGGTTCACTTTGGAGACCCAGTACTTC
CASSQGASGFTLETQYF
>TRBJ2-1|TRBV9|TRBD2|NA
TGTGCCAGCAGCGTAGGGGGTAGCGGGAGGGCCGAGGGCGAGCAGTTCTTC
CASSVGGSGRAEGEQFF
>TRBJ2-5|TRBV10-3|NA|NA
TGTGCCATCAGTGAGCCAGGGGCGGGAGAGACCCAGTACTTC
CAISEPGAGETQYF
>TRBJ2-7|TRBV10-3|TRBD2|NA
TGTGCCATCAGTGAGGAACCGCTACTAGCGGGAGGGGCCTACGAGCAGTACTTC
CAISEEPLLAGGAYEQYF
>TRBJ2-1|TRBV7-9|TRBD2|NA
TGTGCCAGCAGCTCGGGACTAGCGGGAGAGGACAATGAGCAGTTCTTC
CASSSGLAGEDNEQFF
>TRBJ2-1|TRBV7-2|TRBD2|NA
TGTGCCAGCAGCTTAGTAGGGCTAGCGGGAGGAGGGAATGAGCAGTTCTTC
CASSLVGLAGGGNEQFF
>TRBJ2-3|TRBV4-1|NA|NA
TGCGCCAGCAGCCAAGAGATCCGGAGCACAGATACGCAGTATTTT
CASSQEIRSTDTQYF
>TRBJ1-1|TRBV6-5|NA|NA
TGTGCCAGCAGTCGCTTCGACAGGAACACTGAAGCTTTCTTT
CASSRFDRNTEAFF